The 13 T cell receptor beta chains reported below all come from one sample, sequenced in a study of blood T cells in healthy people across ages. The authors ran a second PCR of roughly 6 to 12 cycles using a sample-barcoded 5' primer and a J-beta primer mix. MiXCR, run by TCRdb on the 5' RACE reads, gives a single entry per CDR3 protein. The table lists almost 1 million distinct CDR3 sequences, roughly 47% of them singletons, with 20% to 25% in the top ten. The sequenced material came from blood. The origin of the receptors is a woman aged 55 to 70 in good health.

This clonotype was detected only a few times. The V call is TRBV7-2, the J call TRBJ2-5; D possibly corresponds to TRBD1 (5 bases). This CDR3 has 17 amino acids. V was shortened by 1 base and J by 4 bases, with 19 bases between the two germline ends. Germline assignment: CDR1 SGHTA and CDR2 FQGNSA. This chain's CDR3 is CASSLVGALLTGETQYF. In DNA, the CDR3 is TGTGCCAGCAGCTTAGTAGGGGCATTACTGACGGGAGAGACCCAGTACTTC.

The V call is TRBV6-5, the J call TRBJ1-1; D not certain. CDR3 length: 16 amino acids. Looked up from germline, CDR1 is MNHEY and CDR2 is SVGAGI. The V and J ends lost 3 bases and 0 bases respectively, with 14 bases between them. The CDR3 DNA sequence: TGTGCCAGCAGTTATGAGGCAGGCGGTATGAACACTGAAGCTTTCTTT. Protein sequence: CASSYEAGGMNTEAFF.

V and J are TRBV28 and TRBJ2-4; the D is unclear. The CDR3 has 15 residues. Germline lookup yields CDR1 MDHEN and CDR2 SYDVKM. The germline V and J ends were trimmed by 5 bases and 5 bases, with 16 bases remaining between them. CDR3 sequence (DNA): TGTGCCAGCAGTCCGCTCCCCCAGGCTCAAAACATTCAGTACTTC. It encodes CASSPLPQAQNIQYF.

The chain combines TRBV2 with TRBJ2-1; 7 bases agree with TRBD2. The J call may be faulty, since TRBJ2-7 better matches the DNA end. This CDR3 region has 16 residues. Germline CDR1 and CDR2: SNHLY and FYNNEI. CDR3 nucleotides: TGTGCCAGCAGTTCAGAGCTAGCGGACCCCTACAATGAGCAGTACTTC. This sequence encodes CASSSELADPYNEQYF.

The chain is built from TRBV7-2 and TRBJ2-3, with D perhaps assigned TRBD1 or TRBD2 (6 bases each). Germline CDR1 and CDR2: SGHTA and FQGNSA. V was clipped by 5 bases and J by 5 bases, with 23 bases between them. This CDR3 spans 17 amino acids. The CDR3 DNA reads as TGTGCCAGCAGCCCGCGACAGGTTAGGGGAGCGGGAGATACGCAGTATTTT. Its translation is CASSPRQVRGAGDTQYF. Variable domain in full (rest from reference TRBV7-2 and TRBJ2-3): GAGVSQSPSNKVTEKGKDVELRCDPISGHTALYWYRQSLGQGLEFLIYFQGNSAPDKSGLPSDRFSAERTGGSVSTLTIQRTQQEDSAVYLCASSPRQVRGAGDTQYFGPGTRLTVL.

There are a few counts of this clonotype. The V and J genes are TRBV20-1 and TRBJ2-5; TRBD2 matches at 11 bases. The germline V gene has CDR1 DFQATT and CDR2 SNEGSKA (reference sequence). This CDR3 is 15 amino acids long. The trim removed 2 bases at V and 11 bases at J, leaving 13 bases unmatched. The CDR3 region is CSARTGLAGHNEQYF. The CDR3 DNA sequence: TGCAGTGCTAGAACCGGACTAGCGGGCCACAATGAGCAGTACTTC.

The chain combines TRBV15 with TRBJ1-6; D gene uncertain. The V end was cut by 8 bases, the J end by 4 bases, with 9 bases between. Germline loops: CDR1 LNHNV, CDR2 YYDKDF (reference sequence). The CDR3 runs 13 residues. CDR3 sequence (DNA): TGTGCCACCGGCGGAGGGTATAATTCACCCCTCCACTTT. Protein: CATGGGYNSPLHF.

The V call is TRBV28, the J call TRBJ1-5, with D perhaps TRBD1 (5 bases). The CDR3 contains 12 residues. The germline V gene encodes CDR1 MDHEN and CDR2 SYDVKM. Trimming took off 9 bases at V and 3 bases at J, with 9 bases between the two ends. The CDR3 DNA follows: TGTGCCAGTCGGGGGACCAATCAGCCCCAGCATTTT. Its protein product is CASRGTNQPQHF. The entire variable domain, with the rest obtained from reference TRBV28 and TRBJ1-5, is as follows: DVKVTQSSRYLVKRTGEKVFLECVQDMDHENMFWYRQDPGLGLRLIYFSYDVKMKEKGDIPEGYSVSREKKERFSLILESASTNQTSMYLCASRGTNQPQHFGDGTRLSIL.

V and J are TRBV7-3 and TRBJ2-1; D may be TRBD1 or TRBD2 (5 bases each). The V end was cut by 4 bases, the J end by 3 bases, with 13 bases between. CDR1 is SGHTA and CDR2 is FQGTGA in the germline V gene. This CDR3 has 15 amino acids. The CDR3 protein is CASSYTRGLYNEQFF. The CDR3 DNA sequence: TGTGCCAGCAGCTACACTAGGGGTCTCTACAATGAGCAGTTCTTC.

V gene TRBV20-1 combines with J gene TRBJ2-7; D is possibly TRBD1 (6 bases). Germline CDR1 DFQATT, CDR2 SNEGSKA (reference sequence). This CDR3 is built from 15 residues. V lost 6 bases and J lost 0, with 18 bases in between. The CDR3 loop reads CSARVGHGISYEQYF. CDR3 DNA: TGCAGTGCACGCGTGGGACACGGAATCTCCTACGAGCAGTACTTC.

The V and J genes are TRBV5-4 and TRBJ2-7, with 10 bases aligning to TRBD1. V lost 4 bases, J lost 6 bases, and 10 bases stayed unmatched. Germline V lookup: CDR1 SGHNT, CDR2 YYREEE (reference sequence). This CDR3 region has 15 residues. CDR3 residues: CASSLARDRGIEQYF. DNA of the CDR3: TGTGCCAGCAGCCTTGCCCGGGACAGGGGAATCGAGCAGTACTTC.

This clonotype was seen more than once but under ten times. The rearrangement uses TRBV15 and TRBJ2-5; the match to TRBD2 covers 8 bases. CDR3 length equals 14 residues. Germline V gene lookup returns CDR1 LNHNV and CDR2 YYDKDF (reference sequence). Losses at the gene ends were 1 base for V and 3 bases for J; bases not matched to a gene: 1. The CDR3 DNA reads TGTGCCACCAGCAGAGGCGGGAGGAAAGAGACCCAGTACTTC. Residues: CATSRGGRKETQYF.

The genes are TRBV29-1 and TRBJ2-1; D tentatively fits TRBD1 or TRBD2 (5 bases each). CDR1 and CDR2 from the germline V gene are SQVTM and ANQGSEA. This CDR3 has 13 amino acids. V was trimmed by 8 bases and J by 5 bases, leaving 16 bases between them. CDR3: CSSRQRGNNEQFF. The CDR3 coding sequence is TGCAGCTCCAGACAGAGAGGGAACAATGAGCAGTTCTTC.